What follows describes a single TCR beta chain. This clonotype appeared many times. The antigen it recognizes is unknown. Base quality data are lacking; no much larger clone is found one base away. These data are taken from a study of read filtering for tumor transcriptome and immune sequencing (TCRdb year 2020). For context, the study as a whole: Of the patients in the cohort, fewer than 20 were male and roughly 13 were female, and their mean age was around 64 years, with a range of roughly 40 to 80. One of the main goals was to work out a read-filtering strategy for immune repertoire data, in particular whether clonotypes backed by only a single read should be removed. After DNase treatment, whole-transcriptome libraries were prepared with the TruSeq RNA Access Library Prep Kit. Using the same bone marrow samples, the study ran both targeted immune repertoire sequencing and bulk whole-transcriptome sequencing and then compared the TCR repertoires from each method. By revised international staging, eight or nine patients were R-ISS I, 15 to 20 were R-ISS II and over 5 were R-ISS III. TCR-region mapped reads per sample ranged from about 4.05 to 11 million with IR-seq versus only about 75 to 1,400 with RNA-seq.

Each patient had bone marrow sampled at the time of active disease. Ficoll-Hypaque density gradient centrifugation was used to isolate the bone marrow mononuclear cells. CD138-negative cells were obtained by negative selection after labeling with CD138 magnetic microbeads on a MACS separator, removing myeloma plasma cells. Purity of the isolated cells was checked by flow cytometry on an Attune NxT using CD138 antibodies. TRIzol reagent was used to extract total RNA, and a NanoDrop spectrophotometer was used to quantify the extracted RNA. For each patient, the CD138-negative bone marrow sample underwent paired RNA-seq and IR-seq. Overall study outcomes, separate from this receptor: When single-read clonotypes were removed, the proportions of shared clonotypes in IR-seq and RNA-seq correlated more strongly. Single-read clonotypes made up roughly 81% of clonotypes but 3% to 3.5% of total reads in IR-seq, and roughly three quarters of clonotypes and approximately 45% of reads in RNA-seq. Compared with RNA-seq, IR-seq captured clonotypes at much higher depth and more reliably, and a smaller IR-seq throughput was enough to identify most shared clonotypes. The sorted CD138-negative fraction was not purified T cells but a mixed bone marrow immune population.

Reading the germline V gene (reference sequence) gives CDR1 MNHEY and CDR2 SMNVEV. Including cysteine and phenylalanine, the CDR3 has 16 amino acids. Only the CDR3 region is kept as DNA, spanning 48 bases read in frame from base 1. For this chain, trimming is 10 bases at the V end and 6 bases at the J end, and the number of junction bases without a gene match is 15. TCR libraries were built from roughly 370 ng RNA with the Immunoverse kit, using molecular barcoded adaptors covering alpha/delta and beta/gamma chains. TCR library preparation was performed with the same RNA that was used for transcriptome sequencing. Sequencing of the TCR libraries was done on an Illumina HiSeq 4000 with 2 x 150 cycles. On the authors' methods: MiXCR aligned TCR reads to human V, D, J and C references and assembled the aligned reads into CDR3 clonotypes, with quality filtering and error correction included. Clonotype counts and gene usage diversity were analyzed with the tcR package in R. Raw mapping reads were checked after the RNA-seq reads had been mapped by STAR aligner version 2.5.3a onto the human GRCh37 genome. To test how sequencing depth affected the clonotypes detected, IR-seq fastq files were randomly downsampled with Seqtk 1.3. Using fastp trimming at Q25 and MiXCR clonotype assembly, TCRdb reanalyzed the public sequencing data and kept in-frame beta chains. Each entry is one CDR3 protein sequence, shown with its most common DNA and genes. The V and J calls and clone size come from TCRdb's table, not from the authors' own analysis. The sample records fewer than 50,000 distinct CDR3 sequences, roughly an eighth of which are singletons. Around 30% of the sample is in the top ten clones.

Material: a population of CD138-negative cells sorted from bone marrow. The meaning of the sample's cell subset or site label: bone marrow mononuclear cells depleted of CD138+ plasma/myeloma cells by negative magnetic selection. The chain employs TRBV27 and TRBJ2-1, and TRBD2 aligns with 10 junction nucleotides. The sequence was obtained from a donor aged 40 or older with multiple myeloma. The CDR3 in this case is CATTHHPSGSANEQFF. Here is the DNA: TGTGCCACGACCCATCACCCTAGCGGGAGCGCCAATGAGCAGTTCTTC.